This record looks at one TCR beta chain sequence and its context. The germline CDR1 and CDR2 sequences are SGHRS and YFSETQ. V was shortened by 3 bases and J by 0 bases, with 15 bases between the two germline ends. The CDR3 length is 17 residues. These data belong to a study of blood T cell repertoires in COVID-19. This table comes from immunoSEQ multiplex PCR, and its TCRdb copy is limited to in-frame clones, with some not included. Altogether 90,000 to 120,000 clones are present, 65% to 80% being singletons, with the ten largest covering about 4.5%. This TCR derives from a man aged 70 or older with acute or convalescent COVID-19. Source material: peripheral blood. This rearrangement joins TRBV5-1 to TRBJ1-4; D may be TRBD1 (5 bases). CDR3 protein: CASSSQGVGATNEKLFF. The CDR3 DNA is TGCGCCAGCAGCTCGCAGGGTGTTGGGGCAACTAATGAAAAACTGTTTTTT.